Listed below are T cell receptor beta chains from one sample, sequenced in a study of T cell responses to AZD1222 COVID-19 vaccine. TCRdb's copy holds only in-frame clones and misses some; the assay was immunoSEQ multiplex PCR. The data show more than 150,000 clones, 85% to 95% seen once. The input for sequencing was peripheral blood, taken on day 0 of AZD1222 vaccination. The source is an adult in good health. CDR3s include the opening cysteine and the closing phenylalanine or tryptophan. A D gene is named only where the DNA matches it firmly. Expanded clones are given a class, and other clones once, few, many or no size at all.

clone size: -; V gene: TRBV7-8; D gene: -; J gene: TRBJ1-1; CDR3 DNA: TGTGCCAGCAGCTTACACCCGGGCACTGAAGCTTTCTTT; CDR3 protein: CASSLHPGTEAFF
clone size: -; V gene: TRBV28; D gene: TRBD1; J gene: TRBJ1-3; CDR3 DNA: TGTGCCAGCAGTTCTAGATCCGGGACAGGAGTAAACACCATATATTTT; CDR3 protein: CASSSRSGTGVNTIYF
clone size: -; V gene: TRBV5-5; D gene: -; J gene: TRBJ1-6; CDR3 DNA: TGTGCCAGCAGCTTGGAGGGGTCCTATAATTCACCCCTCCACTTT; CDR3 protein: CASSLEGSYNSPLHF
clone size: few; V gene: TRBV5-1; D gene: TRBD2; J gene: TRBJ2-1; CDR3 DNA: TGCGCCAGCAGCTATTCAGCGGGAGTGTTGGGTTCCTACAATGAGCAGTTCTTC; CDR3 protein: CASSYSAGVLGSYNEQFF
clone size: -; V gene: TRBV13; D gene: -; J gene: TRBJ2-6; CDR3 DNA: TGTGCCAGCAGCCCGTCCCTGGGGGGCGGTCCCCTCTCTGGGGCCAACGTCCTGACTTTC; CDR3 protein: CASSPSLGGGPLSGANVLTF
clone size: -; V gene: TRBV5-1; D gene: -; J gene: TRBJ2-1; CDR3 DNA: TGCGCCAGCAGCCCCGAGGGGACGGCGGGTGAGCAGTTCTTC; CDR3 protein: CASSPEGTAGEQFF
clone size: -; V gene: TRBV14; D gene: -; J gene: TRBJ2-5; CDR3 DNA: TGTGCCAGCAGCCGATTTATGGGAGAGACCCAGTACTTC; CDR3 protein: CASSRFMGETQYF
clone size: once; V gene: TRBV28; D gene: -; J gene: TRBJ2-1; CDR3 DNA: TGTGCCAGCAGTTCCCCGTGGAGTTTGTACAATGAGCAGTTCTTC; CDR3 protein: CASSSPWSLYNEQFF
clone size: -; V gene: TRBV11-3; D gene: -; J gene: TRBJ2-1; CDR3 DNA: TGTGCCAGCAGCTTAGAAGGGAACTACAATGAGCAGTTCTTC; CDR3 protein: CASSLEGNYNEQFF
clone size: -; V gene: TRBV5-6; D gene: -; J gene: TRBJ2-7; CDR3 DNA: TGTGCCAGCAGCAACACAGGGTTCCACGAGCAGTACTTC; CDR3 protein: CASSNTGFHEQYF
clone size: -; V gene: TRBV28; D gene: -; J gene: TRBJ2-2; CDR3 DNA: TGTGCCAGCACCCCTGCGGGGCGCCCCGGGGAGCTGTTTTTT; CDR3 protein: CASTPAGRPGELFF
clone size: -; V gene: TRBV6-4; D gene: -; J gene: TRBJ1-1; CDR3 DNA: TGTGCCAGCAGAGACGCCCTAGGGACTGAAGCTTTCTTT; CDR3 protein: CASRDALGTEAFF
clone size: -; V gene: TRBV5-1; D gene: -; J gene: TRBJ2-2; CDR3 DNA: TGCGCCAGCAGCCTGTTAGCAGACACCGGGGAGCTGTTTTTT; CDR3 protein: CASSLLADTGELFF
clone size: -; V gene: TRBV5-1; D gene: -; J gene: TRBJ2-5; CDR3 DNA: TGCGCCAGCAGCTTGGCCCGGGACGGTAGAGAGACCCAGTACTTC; CDR3 protein: CASSLARDGRETQYF
clone size: once; V gene: TRBV15; D gene: -; J gene: TRBJ2-7; CDR3 DNA: TGTGCCACCAGCAGAGATCTAAGGTGGACCTACGAGCAGTACTTC; CDR3 protein: CATSRDLRWTYEQYF
clone size: -; V gene: TRBV7-2; D gene: -; J gene: TRBJ1-5; CDR3 DNA: TGTGCCAGCAGCTTAGGGGGGGATCAGCCCCAGCATTTT; CDR3 protein: CASSLGGDQPQHF
clone size: -; V gene: TRBV2; D gene: -; J gene: TRBJ2-2; CDR3 DNA: TGTGCCAGCAGTGAATTCAGGGGCACCGCAAGCGGGGAGCTGTTTTTT; CDR3 protein: CASSEFRGTASGELFF
clone size: once; V gene: TRBV27; D gene: -; J gene: TRBJ1-1; CDR3 DNA: TGTGCCAGCAGCTCGGGGTCTGGGAACACTGAAGCTTTCTTT; CDR3 protein: CASSSGSGNTEAFF
clone size: -; V gene: TRBV5-1; D gene: TRBD1; J gene: TRBJ2-4; CDR3 DNA: TGCGCCAGCAGCTTGTTACCAGGGGGAGATTTTAGCAAAAACATTCAGTACTTC; CDR3 protein: CASSLLPGGDFSKNIQYF
clone size: -; V gene: TRBV2; D gene: TRBD1; J gene: TRBJ2-1; CDR3 DNA: TGTGCCAGCAGTGAGACAGGGGGCTCCTACAATGAGCAGTTCTTC; CDR3 protein: CASSETGGSYNEQFF
clone size: -; V gene: TRBV10-3; D gene: -; J gene: TRBJ1-3; CDR3 DNA: TGTGCCATCAGCCAAGGCTCTGGAAACACCATATATTTT; CDR3 protein: CAISQGSGNTIYF
clone size: -; V gene: TRBV5-1; D gene: -; J gene: TRBJ2-7; CDR3 DNA: TGCGCCAGCAGCGTTGTGGGGAACCTCGCCTCCTACGAGCAGTACTTC; CDR3 protein: CASSVVGNLASYEQYF
clone size: -; V gene: TRBV30; D gene: -; J gene: TRBJ1-6; CDR3 DNA: TGTGCCTGGAAGACAGATCATAATTCACCCCTCCACTTT; CDR3 protein: CAWKTDHNSPLHF
clone size: -; V gene: TRBV15; D gene: -; J gene: TRBJ1-1; CDR3 DNA: TGTGCCACCAGCAGAGCCGCCGGGGCCGGAACTGAAGCTTTCTTT; CDR3 protein: CATSRAAGAGTEAFF
clone size: -; V gene: TRBV29-1; D gene: TRBD2; J gene: TRBJ2-1; CDR3 DNA: TGCAGCGCACCGCGGGAGTCGGGCCTGTCATCCAATGAGCAGTTCTTC; CDR3 protein: CSAPRESGLSSNEQFF
clone size: -; V gene: TRBV7-2; D gene: TRBD1; J gene: TRBJ1-2; CDR3 DNA: TGTGCCAGCAGCTCGGGACAGTACTATGGCTACACCTTC; CDR3 protein: CASSSGQYYGYTF
clone size: -; V gene: TRBV28; D gene: -; J gene: TRBJ1-4; CDR3 DNA: TGTGCCAGCAGTTTACCAGGGGTGGCGTCTGAAAAACTGTTTTTT; CDR3 protein: CASSLPGVASEKLFF
clone size: -; V gene: TRBV27; D gene: -; J gene: TRBJ2-1; CDR3 DNA: TGTGCCAGCAGTTTCGATAGCTCCTACAATGAGCAGTTCTTC; CDR3 protein: CASSFDSSYNEQFF
clone size: -; V gene: TRBV9; D gene: -; J gene: TRBJ1-3; CDR3 DNA: TGTGCCAGCAGCGTAGGGACAGTCTCTGGAAACACCATATATTTT; CDR3 protein: CASSVGTVSGNTIYF
clone size: -; V gene: TRBV6-6; D gene: -; J gene: TRBJ2-3; CDR3 DNA: TGTGCCAGCAGGGTAACAGATACGCAGTATTTT; CDR3 protein: CASRVTDTQYF
clone size: -; V gene: TRBV13; D gene: TRBD2; J gene: TRBJ2-7; CDR3 DNA: TGTGCCAGCAGCTTACCTAGCGGGAGGGAAGGCTCCTACGAGCAGTACTTC; CDR3 protein: CASSLPSGREGSYEQYF
clone size: -; V gene: TRBV6-5; D gene: -; J gene: TRBJ1-5; CDR3 DNA: TGTGCCAGCAGTTTTTCAGGGGGCAATCAGCCCCAGCATTTT; CDR3 protein: CASSFSGGNQPQHF
clone size: -; V gene: TRBV4-1; D gene: -; J gene: TRBJ2-3; CDR3 DNA: TGCGCCAGCAGCCAAGATCCAAGTTATACCACAGATACGCAGTATTTT; CDR3 protein: CASSQDPSYTTDTQYF
clone size: -; V gene: TRBV27; D gene: -; J gene: TRBJ1-1; CDR3 DNA: TGTGCCAGCAGTTTTCTGGGAGGTCCGTTATTGAACACTGAAGCTTTCTTT; CDR3 protein: CASSFLGGPLLNTEAFF
clone size: -; V gene: TRBV5-1; D gene: -; J gene: TRBJ2-7; CDR3 DNA: TGCGCCAGCAGCTCGAGTCCAGGAGACTACGAGCAGTACTTC; CDR3 protein: CASSSSPGDYEQYF
clone size: -; V gene: TRBV7-2; D gene: -; J gene: TRBJ1-5; CDR3 DNA: TGTGCCAGCAGCTTAGCGGACAAAGGGGGCAATCAGCCCCAGCATTTT; CDR3 protein: CASSLADKGGNQPQHF
clone size: once; V gene: TRBV6-5; D gene: -; J gene: TRBJ2-7; CDR3 DNA: TGTGCCAGCAGTTCCCCAGCCTACGAGCAGTACTTC; CDR3 protein: CASSSPAYEQYF
clone size: -; V gene: TRBV9; D gene: -; J gene: TRBJ1-1; CDR3 DNA: TGTGCCAGCAGCGCAGGACAAAAGAACACTGAAGCTTTCTTT; CDR3 protein: CASSAGQKNTEAFF
clone size: -; V gene: TRBV9; D gene: -; J gene: TRBJ1-2; CDR3 DNA: TGTGCCAGCAGCGTAGATTACGGGGGTGTTAACTATGGCTACACCTTC; CDR3 protein: CASSVDYGGVNYGYTF
clone size: few; V gene: TRBV7-9; D gene: -; J gene: TRBJ2-2; CDR3 DNA: TGTGCCAGCAGCTTACACACCGGGGAGCTGTTTTTT; CDR3 protein: CASSLHTGELFF
clone size: -; V gene: TRBV6-5; D gene: -; J gene: TRBJ1-1; CDR3 DNA: TGTGCCAGCAGTTACATGGGGATCCAGGGACCTGAAGCTTTCTTT; CDR3 protein: CASSYMGIQGPEAFF
clone size: -; V gene: TRBV5-4; D gene: TRBD1; J gene: TRBJ2-3; CDR3 DNA: TGTGCCAGCAGCTTGATGCTGGGACAGGGCACAGATACGCAGTATTTT; CDR3 protein: CASSLMLGQGTDTQYF
clone size: -; V gene: TRBV5-4; D gene: -; J gene: TRBJ1-1; CDR3 DNA: TGTGCCAGCAGCTCGGCCTGGTATTCAAACACTGAAGCTTTCTTT; CDR3 protein: CASSSAWYSNTEAFF
clone size: once; V gene: TRBV21-1; D gene: -; J gene: TRBJ1-6; CDR3 DNA: TGTGCCAGCGGGTGGGGCCCCCCGTATGTTGCCCTCCACTTT; CDR3 protein: CASGWGPPYVALHF
clone size: many; V gene: TRBV4-2; D gene: TRBD2; J gene: TRBJ2-4; CDR3 DNA: TGTGCCAGCAGCCAAGGGGAGGCTAGCGGGAGCCTGGCCAAAAACATTCAGTACTTC; CDR3 protein: CASSQGEASGSLAKNIQYF
clone size: -; V gene: TRBV6-7; D gene: -; J gene: TRBJ2-5; CDR3 DNA: TGTGCCAGCAGCTCAAGACTAGGGCAAGAGACCCAGTACTTC; CDR3 protein: CASSSRLGQETQYF
clone size: -; V gene: TRBV6-5; D gene: -; J gene: TRBJ2-3; CDR3 DNA: TGTGCCAGCACCTCGGTGGGTGGCACAGATACGCAGTATTTT; CDR3 protein: CASTSVGGTDTQYF
clone size: -; V gene: TRBV7-9; D gene: -; J gene: TRBJ1-4; CDR3 DNA: TGTGCCAGCAGCAGCGATATCGGTGAAAAACTGTTTTTT; CDR3 protein: CASSSDIGEKLFF
clone size: -; V gene: TRBV27; D gene: -; J gene: TRBJ1-2; CDR3 DNA: TGTGCCAGCAGTCCCTGGGACGGCAACTATGGCTACACCTTC; CDR3 protein: CASSPWDGNYGYTF
clone size: -; V gene: TRBV6-5; D gene: TRBD2; J gene: TRBJ2-3; CDR3 DNA: TGTGCCCCCAGGCCAGCGGGAGTCCCAGATACGCAGTATTTT; CDR3 protein: CAPRPAGVPDTQYF